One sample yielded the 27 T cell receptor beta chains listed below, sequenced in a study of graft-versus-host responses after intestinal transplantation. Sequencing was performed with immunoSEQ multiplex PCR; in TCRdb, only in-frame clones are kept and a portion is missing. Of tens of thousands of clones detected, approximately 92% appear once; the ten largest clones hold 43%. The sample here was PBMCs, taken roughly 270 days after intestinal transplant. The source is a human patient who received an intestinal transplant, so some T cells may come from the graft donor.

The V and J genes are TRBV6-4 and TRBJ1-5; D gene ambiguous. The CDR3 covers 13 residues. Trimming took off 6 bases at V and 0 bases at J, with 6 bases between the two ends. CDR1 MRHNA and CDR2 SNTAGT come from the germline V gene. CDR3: CASSWDSNQPQHF. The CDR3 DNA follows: TGTGCCAGCAGCTGGGATAGCAATCAGCCCCAGCATTTT.

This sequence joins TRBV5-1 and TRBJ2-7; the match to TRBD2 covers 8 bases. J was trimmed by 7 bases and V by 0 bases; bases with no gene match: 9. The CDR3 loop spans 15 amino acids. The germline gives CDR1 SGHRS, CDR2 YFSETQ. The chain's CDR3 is CASSLGAGGVEEQYF. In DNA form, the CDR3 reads TGCGCCAGCAGCTTGGGTGCGGGAGGAGTTGAAGAGCAGTACTTC.

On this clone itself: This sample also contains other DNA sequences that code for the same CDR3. The CDR3 coding sequence is TGCGCCAGCAGCTTGGGACAGTCCTCCTACGAGCAGTACTTC. It is translated as CASSLGQSSYEQYF. J is TRBJ2-7 and V is TRBV5-1; D might be TRBD1 (5 bases). This CDR3 comprises 14 residues. Per germline, CDR1 SGHRS and CDR2 YFSETQ. V lost 0 bases and J lost 0, with 7 bases in between. Filled out from reference TRBV5-1 and TRBJ2-7, the complete variable domain reads KAGVTQTPRYLIKTRGQQVTLSCSPISGHRSVSWYQQTPGQGLQFLFEYFSETQRNKGNFPGRFSGRQFSNSRSEMNVSTLELGDSALYLCASSLGQSSYEQYFGPGTRLTVT.

CDR3 amino acids: CASSLSMTGEAFF. In DNA form, the CDR3 reads TGCGCCAGCAGCTTGAGCATGACAGGTGAAGCTTTCTTT. This chain links TRBV5-1 with TRBJ1-1; TRBD1 is a possible D gene (6 bases). In germline, CDR1 is SGHRS, CDR2 YFSETQ. The CDR3 has 13 amino acids. V was pared by 1 base and J by 7 bases, with 11 bases between. The full variable domain, in which reference TRBV5-1 and TRBJ1-1 provide the parts outside the CDR3, is KAGVTQTPRYLIKTRGQQVTLSCSPISGHRSVSWYQQTPGQGLQFLFEYFSETQRNKGNFPGRFSGRQFSNSRSEMNVSTLELGDSALYLCASSLSMTGEAFFGQGTRLTVV.

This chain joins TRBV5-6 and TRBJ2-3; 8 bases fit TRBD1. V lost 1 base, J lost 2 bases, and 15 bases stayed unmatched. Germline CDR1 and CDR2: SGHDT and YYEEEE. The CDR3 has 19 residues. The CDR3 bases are TGTGCCAGCAGCTTGACCCCGGGACAGGCCTCCCCGACCACAGATACGCAGTATTTT. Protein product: CASSLTPGQASPTTDTQYF.

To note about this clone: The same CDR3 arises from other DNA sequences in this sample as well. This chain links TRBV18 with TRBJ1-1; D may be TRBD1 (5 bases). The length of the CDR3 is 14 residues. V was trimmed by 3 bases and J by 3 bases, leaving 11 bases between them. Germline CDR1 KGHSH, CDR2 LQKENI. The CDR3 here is CASSPGPGDTEAFF. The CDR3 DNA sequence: TGTGCCAGCTCACCGGGGCCTGGGGACACTGAAGCTTTCTTT.

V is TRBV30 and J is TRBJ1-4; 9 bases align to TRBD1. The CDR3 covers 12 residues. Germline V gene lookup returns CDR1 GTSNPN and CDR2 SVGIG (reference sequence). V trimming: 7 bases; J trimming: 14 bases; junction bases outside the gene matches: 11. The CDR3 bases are TGTGCCTCGGGGGGGACAGGGAAGATGCTGTTTTTT. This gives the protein CASGGTGKMLFF.

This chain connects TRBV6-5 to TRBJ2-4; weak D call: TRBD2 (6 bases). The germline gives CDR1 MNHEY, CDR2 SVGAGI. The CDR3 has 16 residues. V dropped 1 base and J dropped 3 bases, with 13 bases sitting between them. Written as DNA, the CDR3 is TGTGCCAGCAGTTACTACCAAAAGGGAGGCAAAAACATTCAGTACTTC. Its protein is CASSYYQKGGKNIQYF.

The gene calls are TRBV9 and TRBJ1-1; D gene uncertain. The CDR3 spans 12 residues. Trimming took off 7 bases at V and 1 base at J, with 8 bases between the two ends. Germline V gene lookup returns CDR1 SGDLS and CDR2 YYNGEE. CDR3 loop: CASGRENTEAFF. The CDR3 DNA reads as TGTGCCAGCGGGAGAGAGAACACTGAAGCTTTCTTT.

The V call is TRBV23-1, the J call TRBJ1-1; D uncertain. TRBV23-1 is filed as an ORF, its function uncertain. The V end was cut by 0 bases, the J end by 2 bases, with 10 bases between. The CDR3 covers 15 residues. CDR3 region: CASSQSGTANTEAFF. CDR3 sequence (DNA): TGCGCCAGCAGTCAATCTGGTACAGCCAACACTGAAGCTTTCTTT.

Written as DNA, the CDR3 is TGTGCCAGCAGCTTAGTTACGGGACTAGCGACAAGCTCCTACGAGCAGTACTTC. Residues: CASSLVTGLATSSYEQYF. The chain combines TRBV7-9 with TRBJ2-7; 10 bases line up with TRBD2. Germline V gene lookup returns CDR1 SEHNR and CDR2 FQNEAQ (reference sequence). Germline trimming cut 1 base from V and 0 bases from J; bases unmatched to any gene: 9. The CDR3 is 18 amino acids.

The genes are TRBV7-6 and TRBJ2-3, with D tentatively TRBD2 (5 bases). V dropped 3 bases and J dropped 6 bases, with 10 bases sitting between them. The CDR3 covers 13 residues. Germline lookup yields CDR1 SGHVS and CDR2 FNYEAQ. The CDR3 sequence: CASSFRRGDTQYF. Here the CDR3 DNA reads TGTGCCAGCAGCTTTCGCCGAGGGGATACGCAGTATTTT.

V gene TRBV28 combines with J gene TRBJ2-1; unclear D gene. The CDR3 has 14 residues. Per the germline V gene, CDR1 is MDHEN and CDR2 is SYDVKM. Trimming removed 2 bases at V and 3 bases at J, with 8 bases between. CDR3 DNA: TGTGCCAGCAGTTTAGTCCGTTTCTACAATGAGCAGTTCTTC. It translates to CASSLVRFYNEQFF.

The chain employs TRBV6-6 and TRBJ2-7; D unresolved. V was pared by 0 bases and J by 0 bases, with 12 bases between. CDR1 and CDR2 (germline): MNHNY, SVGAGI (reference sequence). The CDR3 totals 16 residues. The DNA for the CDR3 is TGTGCCAGCAGTTACTCGAAACTGGCGAGCTCCTACGAGCAGTACTTC. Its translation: CASSYSKLASSYEQYF.

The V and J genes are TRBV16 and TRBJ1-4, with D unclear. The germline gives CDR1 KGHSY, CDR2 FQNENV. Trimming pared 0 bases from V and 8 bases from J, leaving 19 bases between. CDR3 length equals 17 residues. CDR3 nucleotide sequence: TGTGCCAGCAGCCAATCAGAACTCGACCCCGGAAGAGAAAAACTGTTTTTT. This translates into CASSQSELDPGREKLFF.

The CDR3 loop reads CASSQGGMNTEAFF. The CDR3, as DNA: TGTGCCAGCAGCCAAGGTGGGATGAACACTGAAGCTTTCTTT. The chain combines TRBV16 with TRBJ1-1; D uncertain. Germline loops: CDR1 KGHSY, CDR2 FQNENV. V was cut by 2 bases and J by 0 bases, with 7 bases left in between. This CDR3 spans 14 amino acids.

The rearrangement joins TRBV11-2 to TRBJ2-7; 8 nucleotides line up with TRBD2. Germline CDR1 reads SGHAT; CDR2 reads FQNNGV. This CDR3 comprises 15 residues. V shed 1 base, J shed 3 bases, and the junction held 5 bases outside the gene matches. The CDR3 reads CASSLVTSGNYEQYF. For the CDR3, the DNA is TGTGCCAGCAGCTTAGTAACTAGCGGCAACTACGAGCAGTACTTC.

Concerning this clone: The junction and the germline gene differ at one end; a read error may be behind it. The DNA of the CDR3 is TGTGCCTGCAGGGGGGGGGACACTGAAGCTTTCTTT. This gives the protein CACRGGDTEAFF. The rearrangement joins TRBV6-4 to TRBJ1-1; TRBD1 matches 7 bases. The CDR3 has 12 amino acids. Germline assignment: CDR1 MRHNA and CDR2 SNTAGT.

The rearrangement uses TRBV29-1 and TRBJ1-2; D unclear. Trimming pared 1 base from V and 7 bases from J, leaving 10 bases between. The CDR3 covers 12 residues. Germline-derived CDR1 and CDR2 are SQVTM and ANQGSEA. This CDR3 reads CSVEVPEGGYTF. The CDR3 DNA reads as TGCAGCGTTGAAGTCCCCGAGGGTGGCTACACCTTC.

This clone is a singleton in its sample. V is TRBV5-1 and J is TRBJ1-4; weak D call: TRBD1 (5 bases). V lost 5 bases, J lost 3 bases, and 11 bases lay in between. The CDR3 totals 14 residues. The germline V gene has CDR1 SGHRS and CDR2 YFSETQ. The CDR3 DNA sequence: TGCGCCAGCAGTTCTCAGGGAGCTAATGAAAAACTGTTTTTT. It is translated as CASSSQGANEKLFF.

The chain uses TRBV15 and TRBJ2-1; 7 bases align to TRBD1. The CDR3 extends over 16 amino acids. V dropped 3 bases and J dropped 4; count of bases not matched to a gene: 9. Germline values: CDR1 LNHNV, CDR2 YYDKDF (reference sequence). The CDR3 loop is CATSRPGTAIYNEQFF. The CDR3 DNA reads TGTGCCACCAGCAGGCCCGGGACAGCCATATACAATGAGCAGTTCTTC.

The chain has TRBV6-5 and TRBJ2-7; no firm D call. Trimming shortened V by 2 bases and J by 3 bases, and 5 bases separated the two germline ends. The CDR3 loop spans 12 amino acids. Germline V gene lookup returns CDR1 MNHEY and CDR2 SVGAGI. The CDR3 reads CASSYRDYEQYF. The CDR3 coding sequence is TGTGCCAGCAGTTACCGCGACTACGAGCAGTACTTC.

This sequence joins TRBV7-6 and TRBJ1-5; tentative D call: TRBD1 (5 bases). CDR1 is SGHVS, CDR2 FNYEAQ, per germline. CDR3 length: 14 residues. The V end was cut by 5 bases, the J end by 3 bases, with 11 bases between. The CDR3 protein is CASSPGSANQPQHF. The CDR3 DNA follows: TGTGCCAGCAGCCCAGGGAGCGCCAATCAGCCCCAGCATTTT.

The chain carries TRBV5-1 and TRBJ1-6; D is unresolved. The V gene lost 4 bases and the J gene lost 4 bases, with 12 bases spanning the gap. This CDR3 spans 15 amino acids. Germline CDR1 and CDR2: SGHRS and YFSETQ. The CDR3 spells CASSQLESYNSPLHF. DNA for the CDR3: TGCGCCAGCAGCCAACTGGAGAGTTATAATTCACCCCTCCACTTT.

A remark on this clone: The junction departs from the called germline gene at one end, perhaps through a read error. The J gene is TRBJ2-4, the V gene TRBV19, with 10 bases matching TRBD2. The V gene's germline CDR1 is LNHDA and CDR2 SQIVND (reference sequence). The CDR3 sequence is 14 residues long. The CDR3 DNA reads TGTGCCAGTAGTATAGCCTTGGGACTAGCGCCAGGGAACTTC. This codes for CASSIALGLAPGNF. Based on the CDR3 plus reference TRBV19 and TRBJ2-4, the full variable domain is DGGITQSPKYLFRKEGQNVTLSCEQNLNHDAMYWYRQDPGQGLRLIYYSQIVNDFQKGDIAEGYSVSREKKESFPLTVTSAQKNPTAFYLCASSIALGLAPGNFGAGTRLSVL.

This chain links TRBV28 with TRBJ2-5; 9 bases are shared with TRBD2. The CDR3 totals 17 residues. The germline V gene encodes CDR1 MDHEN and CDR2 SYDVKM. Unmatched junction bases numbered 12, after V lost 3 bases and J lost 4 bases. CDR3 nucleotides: TGTGCCAGCAGTTTTACGTTGCGGGAGGGGCAGGGAGAGACCCAGTACTTC. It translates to CASSFTLREGQGETQYF. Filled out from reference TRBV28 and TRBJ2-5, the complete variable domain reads DVKVTQSSRYLVKRTGEKVFLECVQDMDHENMFWYRQDPGLGLRLIYFSYDVKMKEKGDIPEGYSVSREKKERFSLILESASTNQTSMYLCASSFTLREGQGETQYFGPGTRLLVL.

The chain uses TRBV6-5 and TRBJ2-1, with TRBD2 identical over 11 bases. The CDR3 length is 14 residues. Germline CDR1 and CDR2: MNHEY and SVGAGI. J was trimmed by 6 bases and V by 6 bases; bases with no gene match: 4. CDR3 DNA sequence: TGTGCCAGCAGCTTCCTAGCGGGAGGCAATGAGCAGTTCTTC. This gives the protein CASSFLAGGNEQFF.